Listed below are T cell receptor beta chains from one sample, sequenced in a study of blood T cell repertoires in COVID-19. Data came from immunoSEQ multiplex PCR; TCRdb stores just in-frame clones and leaves some out. Here the sample spans 250,000 to 300,000 clones, around nine tenths being singletons. The sequencing input was PBMCs or T cells enriched from blood (not recorded which). The origin of the receptors is a woman aged 55-70 years who had recovered from COVID-19. The CDR3 runs from the conserved cysteine through the conserved F or W. Fields, in order: V gene, clone size, D gene, J gene, CDR3 protein, CDR3 DNA. The D gene is left open where the match is weak. Clone sizes are given selectively: once, few, many, or a class where the clone is expanded.

>TRBV24-1|NA|TRBD1|TRBJ1-5
CATSGQTGGPQHF
TGTGCCACCAGTGGACAAACAGGGGGGCCCCAGCATTTT
>TRBV3-1/TRBV3-2|NA|NA|TRBJ1-2
CASSQVGEGYTF
TGTGCCAGCAGCCAAGTTGGTGAGGGCTACACCTTC
>TRBV20-1|NA|TRBD2|TRBJ2-7
CSASRGGSYEQYF
TGCAGTGCTAGTCGGGGGGGCTCCTACGAGCAGTACTTC
>TRBV7-3|NA|NA|TRBJ2-1
CASSLTPSNEQFF
TGTGCCAGCAGCTTAACCCCTAGCAATGAGCAGTTCTTC
>TRBV27|NA|NA|TRBJ2-7
CASSLASGQSYEQYF
TGTGCCAGCTCTTTAGCCAGTGGACAGTCCTACGAGCAGTACTTC
>TRBV4-2|NA|TRBD2|TRBJ2-3
CASSQGTSATDTQYF
TGTGCCAGCAGCCAAGGAACTAGCGCCACAGATACGCAGTATTTT
>TRBV2|NA|TRBD1|TRBJ1-1
CASSGQGLNTEAFF
TGTGCCAGCAGCGGACAGGGCCTGAACACTGAAGCTTTCTTT
>TRBV29-1|NA|TRBD1|TRBJ2-3
CSVTGGTDTQYF
TGCAGCGTAACAGGGGGCACAGATACGCAGTATTTT
>TRBV5-1|NA|NA|TRBJ1-3
CASSLAGGAGSGNTIYF
TGCGCCAGCAGCTTGGCCGGGGGGGCCGGCTCTGGAAACACCATATATTTT
>TRBV6-5|NA|NA|TRBJ1-1
CASAHMRRDTEAFF
TGTGCCAGCGCCCATATGCGGCGGGACACTGAAGCTTTCTTT
>TRBV27|NA|NA|TRBJ1-2
CASSLLIGRTAYGYTF
TGTGCCAGCAGTTTACTTATTGGCAGGACTGCCTATGGCTACACCTTC
>TRBV28|NA|TRBD1|TRBJ1-1
CASSSPGTGFTEAFF
TGTGCCAGCTCGAGTCCCGGGACAGGGTTCACTGAAGCTTTCTTT
>TRBV10-2|NA|TRBD1|TRBJ1-2
CASSESQGASGYTF
TGCGCCAGCAGTGAGTCACAGGGGGCCTCGGGCTACACCTTC
>TRBV4-1|NA|TRBD1|TRBJ2-1
CASSQKRTGVSSYNEQFF
TGCGCCAGCAGCCAAAAGAGGACAGGGGTGAGCTCCTACAATGAGCAGTTCTTC
>TRBV20-1|NA|TRBD1|TRBJ2-7
CSASTGTAFYEQYF
TGCAGTGCTAGTACCGGGACAGCCTTCTACGAGCAGTACTTC
>TRBV10-3|NA|NA|TRBJ1-2
CAISEQASIYGYTF
TGTGCCATCAGTGAACAGGCGTCGATCTATGGCTACACCTTC
>TRBV18|NA|TRBD1|TRBJ1-1
CASSPLSGGRNTEAFF
TGTGCCAGCTCACCACTCTCAGGGGGTCGGAACACTGAAGCTTTCTTT
>TRBV28|NA|TRBD2|TRBJ2-1
CASSPGLAGGYEQFF
TGTGCCAGCAGCCCCGGACTAGCGGGGGGTTATGAGCAGTTCTTC
>TRBV2|NA|TRBD1|TRBJ2-5
CASGGTGRTRETQYF
TGTGCCAGCGGGGGGACAGGGCGAACTCGGGAGACCCAGTACTTC
>TRBV28|NA|TRBD1|TRBJ1-2
CASRRDSSNYGYTF
TGTGCCAGCAGAAGGGACAGCTCTAACTATGGCTACACCTTC
>TRBV29-1|NA|NA|TRBJ1-5
CSVYIPGMNQPQHF
TGCAGCGTTTATATTCCAGGAATGAATCAGCCCCAGCATTTT
>TRBV4-1|NA|TRBD2|TRBJ2-7
CASSQKSGGGYEQYF
TGCGCCAGCAGCCAAAAAAGCGGGGGCGGGTACGAGCAGTACTTC
>TRBV3-1/TRBV3-2|NA|NA|TRBJ2-7
CASSQDQYEQYF
TGTGCCAGCAGCCAAGATCAATACGAGCAGTACTTC
>TRBV29-1|NA|NA|TRBJ2-7
CSVTREGYYEQYF
TGCAGCGTGACTAGAGAGGGGTACTACGAGCAGTACTTC
>TRBV28|NA|TRBD1|TRBJ1-1
CVATGAGPKPGAEAFF
TGTGTCGCTACAGGGGCCGGGCCAAAACCGGGTGCTGAAGCTTTCTTT
>TRBV28|NA|TRBD1|TRBJ1-2
CASRPGQSSRGYTF
TGTGCCAGCAGACCGGGACAGAGCTCCCGTGGCTACACCTTC
>TRBV6-5|NA|TRBD2|TRBJ2-1
CASRLSGGAEQFF
TGTGCCAGCAGATTAAGCGGGGGGGCCGAGCAGTTCTTC
>TRBV7-2|NA|NA|TRBJ1-2
CASSLLGHLDYGYTF
TGTGCCAGCAGCTTACTGGGACACCTTGACTATGGCTACACCTTC
>TRBV30|NA|NA|TRBJ2-1
CAWTLPGFGEQFF
TGTGCCTGGACCCTACCGGGGTTCGGTGAGCAGTTCTTC
>TRBV5-1|NA|TRBD1|TRBJ1-3
CASSLGQGNTIYF
TGCGCCAGCAGCTTGGGACAGGGGAACACCATATATTTT
>TRBV5-6|once|TRBD1|TRBJ1-5
CASSFSRGLGNQPQHF
TGTGCCAGCAGCTTCTCCAGGGGGTTGGGGAATCAGCCCCAGCATTTT
>TRBV28|NA|NA|TRBJ1-6
CASRGSGGAPLHF
TGTGCCAGCAGGGGCTCAGGAGGGGCACCCCTCCACTTT
>TRBV2|NA|NA|TRBJ2-1
CASSEVQGGQNEQFF
TGTGCCAGCAGTGAAGTTCAGGGGGGCCAGAATGAGCAGTTCTTC
>TRBV11-2|NA|NA|TRBJ1-1
CASSLGTFSTEAFF
TGTGCCAGCAGCTTAGGGACATTTTCGACTGAAGCTTTCTTT
>TRBV11-2|NA|NA|TRBJ2-7
CASSLGGHYEQYF
TGTGCCAGCAGCTTAGGGGGACACTACGAGCAGTACTTC
>TRBV2|NA|NA|TRBJ1-5
CASSSSGLTNQPQHF
TGTGCCAGCAGTTCGTCAGGACTGACCAATCAGCCCCAGCATTTT
>TRBV12-5|NA|NA|TRBJ1-1
CASGPEDLNTEAFF
TGTGCTAGTGGCCCGGAGGACCTGAACACTGAAGCTTTCTTT
>TRBV3-1/TRBV3-2|NA|NA|TRBJ2-7
CASSLRDSYEQYF
TGTGCCAGCAGCCTCCGGGATTCCTACGAGCAGTACTTC
>TRBV9|NA|NA|TRBJ1-1
CASSVVDPDEAFF
TGTGCCAGCAGCGTAGTTGATCCAGATGAAGCTTTCTTT
>TRBV3-1/TRBV3-2|NA|TRBD2|TRBJ2-1
CASSQERTSGGAYNEQFF
TGTGCCAGCAGCCAGGAGAGGACTAGCGGGGGGGCTTACAATGAGCAGTTCTTC
>TRBV5-5|NA|NA|TRBJ1-5
CASSLAPVLNLPQHF
TGTGCCAGCAGCCTTGCACCAGTTTTAAATCTGCCCCAGCATTTT
>TRBV12-3/TRBV12-4|NA|NA|TRBJ2-3
CASSFPGTDTQYF
TGTGCCAGCAGTTTCCCGGGCACAGATACGCAGTATTTT
>TRBV27|NA|TRBD1|TRBJ1-2
CASRDSIYGYTF
TGTGCCTCAAGGGACAGTATTTATGGCTACACCTTC
>TRBV15|once|NA|TRBJ2-7
CATSRPADIYEQYF
TGTGCCACCAGCAGACCAGCGGATATCTACGAGCAGTACTTC
>TRBV3-1/TRBV3-2|NA|NA|TRBJ1-2
CASSRRVSGLAGGYTF
TGTGCCAGCAGCCGGCGGGTTTCTGGGTTAGCAGGAGGCTACACCTTC
>TRBV29-1|NA|NA|TRBJ1-2
CSADSYGYTF
TGCAGCGCCGACAGCTATGGCTACACCTTC
>TRBV9|NA|NA|TRBJ1-2
CASSVDSQSPYGYTF
TGTGCCAGCAGCGTAGACAGTCAGAGCCCCTATGGCTACACCTTC
>TRBV6-5|NA|TRBD1|TRBJ1-2
CASSRQGDGYTF
TGTGCCAGCAGCAGACAGGGAGATGGCTACACCTTC
>TRBV6-1|NA|NA|TRBJ2-2
CASSQASFTRRELFF
TGTGCCAGCAGTCAAGCCAGTTTCACCCGCCGGGAGCTGTTTTTT
>TRBV5-1|NA|TRBD2|TRBJ2-7
CASSQLAGHFYEQYF
TGCGCCAGCAGCCAACTAGCGGGGCACTTCTACGAGCAGTACTTC
>TRBV10-3|NA|NA|TRBJ1-5
CAIRSQGNNQPQHF
TGTGCCATCAGGTCACAGGGAAACAATCAGCCCCAGCATTTT
>TRBV10-3|NA|TRBD2|TRBJ2-5
CAISDGLAGETQYF
TGTGCCATCAGTGACGGACTAGCGGGAGAGACCCAGTACTTC
>TRBV30|NA|NA|TRBJ1-1
CAWIRERAEAFF
TGTGCCTGGATCCGGGAGAGGGCTGAAGCTTTCTTT
>TRBV18|NA|NA|TRBJ1-1
CASSQGQPGAFF
TGTGCCAGCTCCCAAGGACAGCCTGGGGCTTTCTTT